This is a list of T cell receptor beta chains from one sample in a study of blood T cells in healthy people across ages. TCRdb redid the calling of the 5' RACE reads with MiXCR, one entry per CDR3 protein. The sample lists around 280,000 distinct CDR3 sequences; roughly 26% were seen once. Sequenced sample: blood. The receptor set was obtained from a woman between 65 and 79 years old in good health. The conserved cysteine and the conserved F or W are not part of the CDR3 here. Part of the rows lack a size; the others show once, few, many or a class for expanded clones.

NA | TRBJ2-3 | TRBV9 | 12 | ASSEGGTTDTQY
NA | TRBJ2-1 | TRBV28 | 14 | ASSLGGAGLSHEQF
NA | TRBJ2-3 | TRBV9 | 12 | ASSVRGYTDTQY
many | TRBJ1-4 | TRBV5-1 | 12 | ASSSGDMGEKLF
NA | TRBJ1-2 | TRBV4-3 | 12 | ASSQNTEFYGYT
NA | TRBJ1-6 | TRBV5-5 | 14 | ASNLVGTGGNSPLH
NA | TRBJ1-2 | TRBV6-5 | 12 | ASSHQGSVYGYT
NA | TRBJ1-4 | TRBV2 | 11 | ASTRQGHEKLF
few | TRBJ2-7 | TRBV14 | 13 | ASSQELVPPYEQY
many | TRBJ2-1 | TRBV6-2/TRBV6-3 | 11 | ASRGTTNNEQF
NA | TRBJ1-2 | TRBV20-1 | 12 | SARLQGGVHGYT
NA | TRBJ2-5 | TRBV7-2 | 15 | ASSLEGRVSLQETQY
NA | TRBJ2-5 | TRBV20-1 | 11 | SARSPEQETQY
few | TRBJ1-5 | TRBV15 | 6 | SNQPQH
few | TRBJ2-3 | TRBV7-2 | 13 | ASSQGWASTDTQY
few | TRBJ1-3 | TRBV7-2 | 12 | ASRPRTGGNTIY
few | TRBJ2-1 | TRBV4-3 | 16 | ASSPSGGSVSSYNEQF
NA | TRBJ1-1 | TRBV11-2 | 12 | ASSRQGRETEAF
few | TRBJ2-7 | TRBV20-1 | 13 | SARPTSGLSYEQY
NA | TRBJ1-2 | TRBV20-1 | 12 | SARERQASYGYT
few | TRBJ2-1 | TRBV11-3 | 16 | ASSSPRGGRQTYNEQF
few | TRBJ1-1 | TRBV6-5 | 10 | ASRGRLAEAF
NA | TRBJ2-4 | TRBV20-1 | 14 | SASRTSGVAKNIQY
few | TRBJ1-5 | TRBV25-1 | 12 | ASSTGVGNQPQH
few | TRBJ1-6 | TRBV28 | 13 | ASSDRRQGVLPLH
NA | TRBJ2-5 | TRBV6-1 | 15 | ASSEARGVGIQETQY
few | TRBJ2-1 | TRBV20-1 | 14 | SANPTRTNSYNEQF